A single sample gave rise to the 16 T cell receptor beta chains below, sequenced in a study of cytotoxic CD8 clonotypes in ibrutinib-treated CLL. Clones were read by immunoSEQ multiplex PCR, and TCRdb kept only the in-frame ones, dropping some. The repertoire holds 150,000 to 200,000 clones, with over 75% as singletons. The source material was PBMCs, sampled at disease progression, from a patient treated with ibrutinib. These receptors all stem from a human donor with chronic lymphocytic leukemia.

CDR3 sequence (DNA): TGTGCCAGTAGTATGCTGGCTAGCCCCACCGGGGAGCTGTTTTTT. It specifies CASSMLASPTGELFF. The rearrangement links TRBV19 to TRBJ2-2; D is perhaps TRBD2 (5 bases). Trimming pared 3 bases from V and 4 bases from J, leaving 12 bases between. CDR3 size: 15 residues. Germline assignment: CDR1 LNHDA and CDR2 SQIVND (reference sequence).

The CDR3 loop is CSSLPGTSGSGTYNEQFF. The CDR3 DNA reads TGCAGCAGCCTGCCCGGGACTAGCGGGAGCGGCACCTACAATGAGCAGTTCTTC. The chain has TRBV29-1 and TRBJ2-1; 14 bases align to TRBD2. The germline gives CDR1 SQVTM, CDR2 ANQGSEA. Losses at the gene ends were 8 bases for V and 2 bases for J; bases not matched to a gene: 14. The CDR3 has 18 amino acids.

This chain uses TRBV28 with TRBJ2-1; 10 bases agree with TRBD2. Per the germline V gene, CDR1 is MDHEN and CDR2 is SYDVKM. The CDR3 covers 21 residues. J was trimmed by 0 bases and V by 4 bases; bases with no gene match: 18. As DNA, the CDR3 is TGTGCCAGCAGTTGGGCCTGGACTAGCGGAGATAGAGACCTCTCCTACAATGAGCAGTTCTTC. Translating gives CASSWAWTSGDRDLSYNEQFF. Filled out from reference TRBV28 and TRBJ2-1, the complete variable domain reads DVKVTQSSRYLVKRTGEKVFLECVQDMDHENMFWYRQDPGLGLRLIYFSYDVKMKEKGDIPEGYSVSREKKERFSLILESASTNQTSMYLCASSWAWTSGDRDLSYNEQFFGPGTRLTVL.

This chain joins TRBV28 and TRBJ2-2, with 11 bases that match TRBD2. Looked up from germline, CDR1 is MDHEN and CDR2 is SYDVKM. After removal of 6 bases from V and 1 base from J, the junction contained 4 bases not matched to a gene. The CDR3 loop spans 16 amino acids. In DNA form, the CDR3 reads TGTGCCAGCAGCAGACTAGCGGGGCAGAACACCGGGGAGCTGTTTTTT. This translates into CASSRLAGQNTGELFF.

The chain is built from TRBV7-2 and TRBJ1-3, with D possibly TRBD1 on 6 matching bases. This CDR3 is built from 15 residues. Germline CDR1 reads SGHTA; CDR2 reads FQGNSA. V dropped 1 base and J dropped 4 bases, with 11 bases sitting between them. The CDR3, as DNA: TGTGCCAGCAGCTTAGTCCAGGGGCTAGGAAACACCATATATTTT. Translated: CASSLVQGLGNTIYF.

The chain uses TRBV5-4 and TRBJ1-3; D call uncertain. V gave up 4 bases and J gave up 4 bases, with 12 bases separating them. This CDR3 region has 14 residues. From germline, CDR1 is SGHNT and CDR2 YYREEE (reference sequence). This CDR3 is CASSLDPGGNTIYF. The CDR3 DNA reads TGTGCCAGCAGCCTGGACCCCGGAGGAAACACCATATATTTT.

The chain carries TRBV19 and TRBJ2-2, with unresolved D. The CDR3 is 15 amino acids. From germline, CDR1 is LNHDA and CDR2 SQIVND (reference sequence). V was pared by 8 bases and J by 2 bases, with 15 bases between. The CDR3 DNA sequence: TGTGCCAGTGAAATAAGCGCCTTAAACACCGGGGAGCTGTTTTTT. Translating gives CASEISALNTGELFF.

This chain uses TRBV11-2 with TRBJ2-5; TRBD2 is a possible D gene (5 bases). Germline CDR1 and CDR2: SGHAT and FQNNGV. The CDR3 length is 14 residues. V gave up 1 base and J gave up 4 bases, with 10 bases separating them. CDR3 nucleotides: TGTGCCAGCAGCTTAGTCGGGGTTATAGAGACCCAGTACTTC. It translates to CASSLVGVIETQYF.

The J gene is TRBJ1-1, the V gene TRBV29-1; D perhaps matches TRBD1 (6 bases). Between the trimmed V and J ends, which lost 6 bases and 3 bases, there was a span of 14 bases. Germline lookup yields CDR1 SQVTM and CDR2 ANQGSEA. This CDR3 has 13 residues. CDR3 bases: TGCAGCGTAACCAGGGGTTCTGACACTGAAGCTTTCTTT. This sequence encodes CSVTRGSDTEAFF.

The chain links TRBV25-1 to TRBJ1-2; 10 nucleotides agree with TRBD1. The ends lost 3 bases at V and 3 bases at J; junction bases unmatched: 7. The germline CDR1 and CDR2 sequences are MGHDK and SYGVNS. The CDR3 is 16 amino acids. CDR3 sequence: CASSDDRGRFHYGYTF. The CDR3 coding sequence is TGTGCCAGCAGTGACGACAGGGGGCGGTTTCACTATGGCTACACCTTC.

This chain uses TRBV7-9 with TRBJ2-3; TRBD2 matches 10 bases. From germline, CDR1 is SEHNR and CDR2 FQNEAQ (reference sequence). Germline trimming cut 5 bases from V and 4 bases from J; bases unmatched to any gene: 3. The CDR3 extends over 14 amino acids. CDR3 amino acids: CASSPSGSADTQYF. CDR3 in DNA: TGTGCCAGCAGCCCTAGCGGGAGCGCAGATACGCAGTATTTT.

The gene calls are TRBV10-3 and TRBJ1-5; no clear D gene. Trimming stripped 8 bases from V and 4 bases from J, with 12 bases between. The CDR3 is 13 residues long. CDR1 and CDR2 (germline): ENHRY, SYGVKD. Here the CDR3 DNA reads TGTGCCATCCAACGGACCGAGAATCAGCCCCAGCATTTT. Protein product: CAIQRTENQPQHF.

The V gene is TRBV4-2, the J gene TRBJ2-7, with 10 bases identical to TRBD2. The V gene end was trimmed by 0 bases and the J gene end by 4 bases; junction bases not matched to a gene: 9. Germline CDR1 and CDR2: LGHNA and YNFKEQ. This CDR3 is built from 17 residues. Here the CDR3 reads CASSQDARTSGLYEQYF. The CDR3 coding sequence is TGTGCCAGCAGCCAAGATGCAAGGACTAGCGGCTTATACGAGCAGTACTTC.

The count of this clone is one. The CDR3 loop is CASSLGQARGEQYF. The CDR3 DNA reads TGTGCCAGCAGTTTGGGACAGGCCAGGGGTGAGCAGTACTTC. V and J are TRBV6-5 and TRBJ2-7, with 8 bases matching TRBD1. The CDR3 runs to 14 residues. The J segment lost 7 bases and the V segment lost 4 bases, leaving 9 bases of the junction unmatched. CDR1 is MNHEY and CDR2 is SVGAGI in the germline V gene.

V usage is TRBV6-5 and J usage is TRBJ2-1, with TRBD2 matching over 9 bases. The CDR3 spans 16 residues. CDR1 and CDR2 (germline): MNHEY, SVGAGI. With V trimmed by 0 bases and J by 4 bases, 4 bases remained unmatched. As DNA, the CDR3 is TGTGCCAGCAGTTACTCGAGTAGCGGGGGATACAATGAGCAGTTCTTC. It translates to CASSYSSSGGYNEQFF.

This chain uses TRBV5-1 with TRBJ2-7, with a possible D match to TRBD1 (5 bases). Germline lookup yields CDR1 SGHRS and CDR2 YFSETQ. CDR3 length: 15 residues. The V end lost 5 bases, the J end lost 3 bases, and 18 bases lay between the germline ends. Here the CDR3 reads CASSLTDSSDYEQYF. As DNA, the CDR3 is TGCGCCAGCAGTTTGACTGACAGTTCGGACTACGAGCAGTACTTC.